This T cell receptor beta chain was captured in a study of identifying expanded T cells in peripheral blood. Points on this clone: Its target is not known.

Study-wide points: Clone count variance between roughly 2-week samples rose with total template count.

The CDR3 length is 14 residues. V was pared by 5 bases and J by 6 bases, with 11 bases between. Looked up from germline, CDR1 is KGHSH and CDR2 is LQKENI. The data were produced by immunoSEQ multiplex PCR, yet TCRdb's version contains in-frame clones alone and is incomplete. The repertoire includes about 100,000 clones, roughly nine tenths of them detected once, and about 18% sits in the top ten. Sequenced material: blood. This clonotype was obtained from a person aged 18 to 70 in good health. The chain couples TRBV18 to TRBJ1-6; no definite D call. The CDR3 nucleotides read TGTGCCAGCTCAGGGGAGGTCGGTAATTCACCCCTCCACTTT. This gives the protein CASSGEVGNSPLHF.